The 19 T cell receptor beta chains listed next were all sequenced from one sample in a study of molecular identifiers for immune sequencing clone quantification. Each CDR3 protein is one row after TCRdb ran MiXCR on the PCR reads. The top ten clones hold 0.65% to 0.95% of a sample with about 320,000 distinct CDR3 sequences, 24% of them seen once. The sample was naive CD8+ T cells from blood, with Jurkat cell RNA spiked in. Subset defined: FACS-sorted CD8+CD4-CCR7+CD45RA+ naive T cells. These receptors all stem from a human donor in good health. Some libraries in this study had Jurkat cell RNA spiked in.

There are many counts of this clonotype. The CDR3 DNA reads TGTGCCTGCGATCAGGGGATAGATACGCAGTATTTT. Residues: CACDQGIDTQYF. The chain uses TRBV30 and TRBJ2-3; D may be TRBD1 (6 bases). The CDR3 totals 12 residues. V was pared by 6 bases and J by 5 bases, with 12 bases between. Germline-derived CDR1 and CDR2 are GTSNPN and SVGIG (reference sequence).

The chain links TRBV11-2 to TRBJ2-3; unclear D gene. The germline V gene encodes CDR1 SGHAT and CDR2 FQNNGV. The ends were cut back, 5 bases at V and 5 bases at J, with 23 bases in the middle. This CDR3 is 17 amino acids long. This chain's CDR3 is CASSPLVPTKPQDTQYF. In DNA, the CDR3 is TGTGCCAGCAGCCCCCTCGTCCCTACCAAACCCCAAGATACGCAGTATTTT.

This clonotype showed up just a few times. The rearrangement joins TRBV7-9 to TRBJ2-7, with a weak D call TRBD1 (6 bases). The CDR3 has 14 residues. Germline assignment: CDR1 SEHNR and CDR2 FQNEAQ (reference sequence). The V gene lost 5 bases and the J gene lost 4 bases, with 15 bases spanning the gap. The CDR3 reads CASSPRRQGYEQYF. CDR3 DNA sequence: TGTGCCAGCAGCCCCCGGCGGCAGGGGTACGAGCAGTACTTC.

This clonotype was picked up many times. The V call is TRBV28, the J call TRBJ2-6; D call uncertain. Germline values: CDR1 MDHEN, CDR2 SYDVKM. The CDR3 is made up of 17 amino acids. Trimming removed 4 bases from V and 4 bases from J, with 17 bases in between. CDR3 protein: CASSSRHVRFGANVLTF. The CDR3 region has the DNA TGTGCCAGCAGTTCGCGACATGTGAGGTTCGGGGCCAACGTCCTGACTTTC.

This clonotype was recorded many times. The chain has TRBV30 and TRBJ2-7, with 15 bases aligning to TRBD2. There are 15 residues in the CDR3. The V and J ends lost 5 bases and 7 bases, in that order; junction bases with no gene match: 9. Germline V gene data show CDR1 as GTSNPN and CDR2 as SVGIG (reference sequence). DNA of the CDR3: TGTGCCTGGCGACGGACTAGCGGGAGGGCCGAAGAGCAGTACTTC. Its protein product is CAWRRTSGRAEEQYF.

Remarks on this clonotype: Just one base apart from a much larger clone, this may be a read error. V gene TRBV14 combines with J gene TRBJ2-5; unclear D gene. Germline CDR1 and CDR2: SGHDN and FVKESK. The CDR3 runs to 10 residues. CDR3 in amino acids: CASSQGTQYF. The CDR3 DNA reads TGTGCCAGCAGCCAAGGGACCCAGTACTTC.

This clonotype was picked up many times. The rearrangement joins TRBV14 to TRBJ1-1; a possible D gene is TRBD1 (6 bases). V was shortened by 4 bases and J by 1 base, with 16 bases between the two germline ends. The CDR3 sequence is 16 residues long. Looked up from germline, CDR1 is SGHDN and CDR2 is FVKESK. CDR3 sequence (DNA): TGTGCCAGCAGCCCCACTGCCCGGACAGCGAACACTGAAGCTTTCTTT. Amino acid sequence: CASSPTARTANTEAFF. The whole variable domain, remainder taken from reference TRBV14 and TRBJ1-1, is EAGVTQFPSHSVIEKGQTVTLRCDPISGHDNLYWYRRVMGKEIKFLLHFVKESKQDESGMPNNRFLAERTGGTYSTLKVQPAELEDSGVYFCASSPTARTANTEAFFGQGTRLTVV.

To note about this clonotype: A clone one base away is much larger, so this may be a read error. The J gene is TRBJ2-1, the V gene TRBV5-6; 8 nucleotides line up with TRBD2. This CDR3 region has 14 residues. Trimming at V came to 0 bases and at J to 10 bases, leaving 6 bases not matched to a gene. The germline V gene encodes CDR1 SGHDT and CDR2 YYEEEE. As DNA, the CDR3 is TGTGCCAGCAGCTTGGGGACTAGCTTTAAAGAGCAGTTCTTC. Protein product: CASSLGTSFKEQFF. Using reference TRBV5-6 and TRBJ2-1 for the parts outside the CDR3, the full variable domain is DAGVTQSPTHLIKTRGQQVTLRCSPKSGHDTVSWYQQALGQGPQFIFQYYEEEERQRGNFPDRFSGHQFPNYSSELNVNALLLGDSALYLCASSLGTSFKEQFFGPGTRLTVL.

At least ten counts were recorded for this clonotype. V is TRBV5-1 and J is TRBJ1-1; 8 bases map to TRBD1. Germline loops: CDR1 SGHRS, CDR2 YFSETQ. Losses at the gene ends were 4 bases for V and 6 bases for J; bases not matched to a gene: 8. The CDR3 loop spans 14 amino acids. The CDR3 DNA is TGCGCCAGCAGCGTCGCAGGGGGCGTCTCTGAAGCTTTCTTT. Its translation: CASSVAGGVSEAFF.

This clonotype showed up just a few times. This chain links TRBV28 with TRBJ2-7; D may be TRBD1 (6 bases). The V gene lost 8 bases and the J gene lost 0 bases, with 11 bases spanning the gap. CDR3 length: 13 amino acids. The germline CDR1 and CDR2 sequences are MDHEN and SYDVKM. The CDR3 DNA sequence: TGTGCCAGCCGGGACACCGCCTCCTACGAGCAGTACTTC. This codes for CASRDTASYEQYF.

As regards this clonotype: A much larger clone differs from this one at a single base, so this may be a read error. This sequence joins TRBV27 and TRBJ2-5; D may correspond to TRBD1 or TRBD2 (5 bases each). Germline CDR1 is MNHEY and CDR2 is SMNVEV (reference sequence). The CDR3 contains 14 residues. The CDR3, as DNA: TGTGCCAGCAGTTTCTGGGGGTCCCAAGAGCCCCAGTACTTC. Protein: CASSFWGSQEPQYF.

There are many counts of this clonotype. V gene TRBV15 combines with J gene TRBJ2-2; perhaps D is TRBD1 or TRBD2 (5 bases each). V shed 3 bases and J shed 6 bases, with 17 bases lying between them. The CDR3 loop spans 16 amino acids. Germline CDR1 is LNHNV and CDR2 is YYDKDF (reference sequence). CDR3 sequence: CATSSPGAIHPGELFF. In DNA, the CDR3 is TGTGCCACCAGCAGCCCCGGGGCGATCCACCCCGGGGAGCTGTTTTTT.

This clonotype was observed at least ten times. The chain carries TRBV12-3 or TRBV12-4 and TRBJ1-1; possible D gene TRBD1, 5 bases. V lost 2 bases to trimming and J lost 1 base, with 14 bases between them. The CDR3 contains 16 residues. DNA for the CDR3: TGTGCCAGCAGTTTACCAGGGATCTATACGAACACTGAAGCTTTCTTT. Protein sequence: CASSLPGIYTNTEAFF.

Only a few counts were recorded for this clonotype. J is TRBJ2-7 and V is TRBV10-3; D gene unclear. This CDR3 is 14 amino acids long. Germline V gene sequence: CDR1 ENHRY, CDR2 SYGVKD. V lost 0 bases and J 0 bases, leaving 6 bases between the germline ends. The CDR3 region has the DNA TGTGCCATCAGTGAGTCCGGCAGCTCCTACGAGCAGTACTTC. It yields the protein CAISESGSSYEQYF.

This clonotype appeared a few times. The chain carries TRBV3-1 and TRBJ1-1; D is perhaps TRBD1 (6 bases). The germline V gene has CDR1 LGHDT and CDR2 YNNKEL (reference sequence). The CDR3 is 15 amino acids. Trimming pared 3 bases from V and 0 bases from J, leaving 11 bases between. CDR3 nucleotide sequence: TGTGCCAGCAGCCACTCCGGACAGATGAACACTGAAGCTTTCTTT. It yields the protein CASSHSGQMNTEAFF.

This clonotype was counted ten times or more. This chain uses TRBV4-3 with TRBJ2-7; either TRBD1 or TRBD2 may fit D (6 bases each). The CDR3 has 14 amino acids. Looked up from germline, CDR1 is LGHNA and CDR2 is YSLEER. The V end lost 1 base, the J end lost 3 bases, and 10 bases lay between the germline ends. This CDR3 reads CASSQGRGLYEQYF. The CDR3 DNA is TGCGCCAGCAGCCAAGGCCGGGGGCTCTACGAGCAGTACTTC.

The chain employs TRBV11-2 and TRBJ1-2; D remains unclear. CDR3 size: 15 residues. Germline lookup yields CDR1 SGHAT and CDR2 FQNNGV. V was pared by 4 bases and J by 5 bases, with 17 bases between. CDR3 bases: TGTGCCAGCAGCTCAAGGGCCGGAGTCCCATATGGCTACACCTTC. This codes for CASSSRAGVPYGYTF.

There are many counts of this clonotype. The V and J genes are TRBV7-9 and TRBJ2-7; D perhaps matches TRBD2 (6 bases). V lost 4 bases, J lost 6 bases, and 13 bases lay in between. Germline V gene data show CDR1 as SEHNR and CDR2 as FQNEAQ (reference sequence). The CDR3 totals 13 residues. The CDR3 reads CASSSAGSAEQYF. The CDR3 coding sequence is TGTGCCAGCAGCTCAGCGGGTAGCGCCGAGCAGTACTTC.

This clonotype occurred a few times. Compared with germline, one end of the junction differs, possibly owing to a read error. The J gene is TRBJ2-7, the V gene TRBV27; D unresolved. Per the germline V gene, CDR1 is MNHEY and CDR2 is SMNVEV (reference sequence). The CDR3 spans 14 residues. The CDR3 here is CASSEEAYSYEQCF. The DNA of the CDR3 is TGTGCCAGCAGCGAAGAGGCCTACTCCTACGAGCAGTGCTTC.